The present TCR beta chain was sequenced within a study of T cells in tuberculosis. Using immunoSEQ multiplex PCR, the repertoire was profiled, and TCRdb retains in-frame clones only, with some absent. The sample contains some 40,000 clones, 95% of which appear only once. Study results and caveats: GMM-specific TCRs were nearer to active tuberculosis alpha repertoires, suggesting expansion. Using the GMM-specific repertoire gave more than 85% accuracy versus 70% with motifs. Shorter CDR3-alpha in active tuberculosis partly drove smaller distances.

CDR1 is SGHTA and CDR2 is FQGNSA in the germline V gene. Between the trimmed V and J ends, which lost 3 bases and 1 base, there was a span of 12 bases. This CDR3 is 15 amino acids long. About this clone: The antigen remains undetermined.

The TCR comes from a donor aged 10 to 29 with latent tuberculosis or without tuberculosis infection. This sequence joins TRBV7-2 and TRBJ1-2, with D unclear. The sequenced sample was PBMCs. CDR3 protein: CASSFSPTRNYGYTF. The CDR3 DNA reads as TGTGCCAGCAGCTTTAGTCCTACTCGTAACTATGGCTACACCTTC.